This TCR beta chain was recorded in a study of response to subunit inactivated influenza vaccine (dated by TCRdb to the late 2010s). Background for the entire study: The study used deep quantitative T cell receptor repertoire profiling to track responses to a trivalent subunit inactivated influenza vaccine.

As for this clonotype: Its specific antigen is unknown. Base-call qualities are not available, and no considerably larger clone is one nucleotide away.

Receptor amplification or capture employed RT-PCR. The listed sequencing device is Illumina HiSeq 2500. TCRdb reprocessed the public reads (quality trimming at Q25 with fastp, clone calling with MiXCR) and kept in-frame beta chains. Duplicate CDR3 protein sequences are folded into a single record with the most common DNA and genes. The sample table shows hundreds of thousands of distinct CDR3 sequences, and about 14% are seen once. In total, the top ten clones hold roughly 7.2% of the sample. Study-wide findings and limitations: It was suggested by the authors that each seasonal influenza vaccination may recruit only a limited number of new T cells.

The TCR comes from a man aged 45-65 years who received an inactivated influenza vaccine. Donor details come from another sample of the same person, matched by shared clones. The sequences come from PBMCs from blood, collected 14 to 15 days before vaccination.

Here the CDR3 is given as CASSWLGTDSGNTIYF. The DNA reads as follows: TGTGCCAGCTCGTGGCTCGGGACGGACTCTGGAAACACCATATATTTT. The chain is encoded by TRBV18 joined to TRBJ1-3; perhaps TRBD1 is the D gene, with 5 bases matching. V and J are truncated by 6 bases and 0 bases respectively, leaving an intervening sequence of 15 bases. The CDR3 covers 16 residues, taking in both the cysteine and the phenylalanine. Only the CDR3 portion is preserved as DNA: 48 bases, with reading frame beginning at the first base. Sequences KGHSH (CDR1) and LQKENI (CDR2) are obtained from the germline V gene.